The 25 T cell receptor beta chains in this list originate from one sample, sequenced in a study of beta chain features in type 1 diabetes. Antigen specificity for these receptors is unknown. Overall study results and limits: All four CD4+ subsets from Type 1 diabetes patients carried moderately but significantly shorter TCRB CDR3s.

Expressed TCRB transcripts were sequenced after all isolated RNA was converted to cDNA. Repertoires were generated with immunoSEQ multiplex PCR, while TCRdb's copy carries only in-frame clones and drops some. The data show under 850,000 clones, with around an eighth seen just once and less than 0.025% held by the top ten. The source material was naive CD4+ T cells from blood. Receptors were obtained from a man aged 18 to 29 with type 1 diabetes.

This clone showed up just a few times. CDR3 sequence reads: CASTGLGYGYTF. CDR3 nucleotides: TGTGCCAGCACGGGACTCGGCTATGGCTACACCTTC. The rearrangement joins TRBV25-1 to TRBJ1-2; D perhaps matches TRBD1 (5 bases). CDR3 length: 12 residues. Trimming pared 7 bases from V and 4 bases from J, leaving 10 bases between. The germline gives CDR1 MGHDK, CDR2 SYGVNS.

The table lists this clone with a few counts. V is TRBV19 and J is TRBJ2-3; tentatively, D is TRBD2 (6 bases). Trimming removed 3 bases from V and 4 bases from J, with 8 bases in between. Germline-derived CDR1 and CDR2 are LNHDA and SQIVND (reference sequence). The CDR3 contains 13 residues. The CDR3 loop is CASSIASADTQYF. The DNA of the CDR3 is TGTGCCAGTAGTATTGCTAGCGCAGATACGCAGTATTTT. Combining the CDR3 with reference TRBV19 and TRBJ2-3 gives the whole variable domain DGGITQSPKYLFRKEGQNVTLSCEQNLNHDAMYWYRQDPGQGLRLIYYSQIVNDFQKGDIAEGYSVSREKKESFPLTVTSAQKNPTAFYLCASSIASADTQYFGPGTRLTVL.

The rearrangement uses TRBV27 and TRBJ1-1, with 9 nucleotides matching TRBD1. CDR3 length: 15 residues. Trimming at V came to 2 bases and at J to 0 bases, leaving 1 base not matched to a gene. Per germline, CDR1 MNHEY and CDR2 SMNVEV (reference sequence). The CDR3: CASSLGTGMNTEAFF. The CDR3 DNA reads as TGTGCCAGCAGTTTAGGGACAGGGATGAACACTGAAGCTTTCTTT.

In its sample, this clone was seen a few times. This sequence joins TRBV28 and TRBJ2-7; D is possibly TRBD1 or TRBD2 (5 bases each). The CDR3 consists of 14 residues. V was cut by 1 base and J by 3 bases, with 10 bases left in between. In germline, CDR1 is MDHEN, CDR2 SYDVKM. The CDR3 coding sequence is TGTGCCAGCAGTTTATATGGGGGTTACTACGAGCAGTACTTC. Its translation is CASSLYGGYYEQYF. Together with reference TRBV28 and TRBJ2-7, the CDR3 gives the full variable domain: DVKVTQSSRYLVKRTGEKVFLECVQDMDHENMFWYRQDPGLGLRLIYFSYDVKMKEKGDIPEGYSVSREKKERFSLILESASTNQTSMYLCASSLYGGYYEQYFGPGTRLTVT.

This clone was picked up a small number of times. The chain has TRBV19 and TRBJ1-5, with D maybe TRBD1 (6 bases). This CDR3 contains 15 residues. Germline values: CDR1 LNHDA, CDR2 SQIVND (reference sequence). The V end lost 6 bases, the J end lost 6 bases, and 18 bases lay between the germline ends. The CDR3 DNA is TGTGCCAGTAGATCTGGGGCAGGGGAGCGTCAGCCCCAGCATTTT. Translated: CASRSGAGERQPQHF.

The rearrangement links TRBV5-6 to TRBJ1-2; no clear D. Trimming took off 2 bases at V and 8 bases at J, with 13 bases between the two ends. Germline V gives CDR1 SGHDT, CDR2 YYEEEE. This CDR3 has 13 residues. In DNA form, the CDR3 reads TGTGCCAGCAGCTTAGAGGCAGTTAAAGGCTACACCTTC. It encodes CASSLEAVKGYTF. Drawing the rest from reference TRBV5-6 and TRBJ1-2, the complete variable domain is DAGVTQSPTHLIKTRGQQVTLRCSPKSGHDTVSWYQQALGQGPQFIFQYYEEEERQRGNFPDRFSGHQFPNYSSELNVNALLLGDSALYLCASSLEAVKGYTFGSGTRLTVV.

This rearrangement joins TRBV25-1 to TRBJ2-3; a weak D match, TRBD2 (6 bases). Germline lookup yields CDR1 MGHDK and CDR2 SYGVNS. Trimming took 6 bases from V and 2 from J, leaving 12 bases between them. There are 14 residues in the CDR3. The CDR3 sequence: CASSAGPNTDTQYF. CDR3 sequence (DNA): TGTGCCAGCAGCGCGGGACCAAACACAGATACGCAGTATTTT. The full variable domain, in which reference TRBV25-1 and TRBJ2-3 provide the parts outside the CDR3, is EADIYQTPRYLVIGTGKKITLECSQTMGHDKMYWYQQDPGMELHLIHYSYGVNSTEKGDLSSESTVSRIRTEHFPLTLESARPSHTSQYLCASSAGPNTDTQYFGPGTRLTVL.

CDR3 region: CASSYSGGDRTQYF. In nucleotides, the CDR3 is TGTGCCAGCAGTTACTCGGGGGGGGACCGTACGCAGTATTTT. This sequence joins TRBV6-5 and TRBJ2-3; 7 bases align to TRBD2. CDR3 length: 14 amino acids. Germline V gene sequence: CDR1 MNHEY, CDR2 SVGAGI. Trimming at V came to 0 bases and at J to 8 bases, leaving 5 bases not matched to a gene.

The V gene is TRBV7-6, the J gene TRBJ2-7; D may be TRBD2 (5 bases). Trimming pared 1 base from V and 2 bases from J, leaving 9 bases between. This CDR3 is built from 14 residues. CDR1 is SGHVS, CDR2 FNYEAQ, per germline. CDR3: CASSLVGVTYEQYF. CDR3 bases: TGTGCCAGCAGCTTAGTGGGAGTTACCTACGAGCAGTACTTC.

The chain is built from TRBV5-6 and TRBJ2-5, with D possibly called TRBD1 or TRBD2 (6 bases each). V lost 5 bases to trimming and J lost 2 bases, with 16 bases between them. Germline V lookup: CDR1 SGHDT, CDR2 YYEEEE. CDR3 length: 15 amino acids. The CDR3 protein is CASSLPGAPQETQYF. CDR3 bases: TGTGCCAGCAGTCTGCCGGGGGCTCCACAAGAGACCCAGTACTTC.

The rearrangement joins TRBV10-3 to TRBJ2-7, with TRBD2 as a possible D gene (5 bases). This CDR3 contains 12 residues. The germline V gene encodes CDR1 ENHRY and CDR2 SYGVKD. The V gene lost 6 bases and the J gene lost 5 bases, with 11 bases spanning the gap. The CDR3 sequence is CAIRSNGNEQYF. CDR3 coding DNA: TGTGCCATCAGATCGAACGGGAACGAGCAGTACTTC.

This clone has only a few counts. This chain joins TRBV6-5 and TRBJ2-1; the match to TRBD2 covers 8 bases. CDR3 size: 16 residues. After removal of 4 bases from V and 0 bases from J, the junction contained 5 bases not matched to a gene. The germline V gene encodes CDR1 MNHEY and CDR2 SVGAGI. CDR3 sequence: CASSFRGGSSYNEQFF. The CDR3 region has the DNA TGTGCCAGCAGTTTCCGGGGGGGCAGCTCCTACAATGAGCAGTTCTTC.

CDR3 bases: TGTGCCCGGGAAACAGGGGGTGGAAACACCATATATTTT. It yields the protein CARETGGGNTIYF. The rearrangement links TRBV30 to TRBJ1-3; 8 bases line up with TRBD1. The CDR3 length is 13 residues. V lost 8 bases, J lost 3 bases, and 6 bases stayed unmatched. CDR1 GTSNPN and CDR2 SVGIG come from the germline V gene (reference sequence).

The rearrangement uses TRBV5-4 and TRBJ1-4, with 8 nucleotides matching TRBD1. Germline values: CDR1 SGHNT, CDR2 YYREEE (reference sequence). This CDR3 region has 16 residues. The junction had 11 bases not matched to a gene; V was cut back by 3 bases and J by 7 bases. CDR3 in amino acids: CASSSTMTGASEKLFF. CDR3 nucleotide sequence: TGTGCCAGCAGCTCGACGATGACAGGGGCAAGTGAAAAACTGTTTTTT.

The chain uses TRBV11-3 and TRBJ2-3; D is unclear. This CDR3 is 12 amino acids long. CDR1 is SGHNT, CDR2 YENEEA, per germline. Trimming removed 5 bases from V and 6 bases from J, with 9 bases in between. The CDR3 region has the DNA TGTGCCAGCAGCCTCCTTGGGGATACGCAGTATTTT. This sequence encodes CASSLLGDTQYF.

The chain has TRBV7-8 and TRBJ2-5; the D gene is possibly TRBD2 (6 bases). The CDR3 has 14 residues. CDR1 is SGHVS, CDR2 FQNEAQ, per germline. V shed 1 base and J shed 5 bases, with 11 bases lying between them. CDR3 DNA sequence: TGTGCCAGCAGCTTAGACGATAGCGGCGAGACCCAGTACTTC. Its translation is CASSLDDSGETQYF.

The rearrangement links TRBV27 to TRBJ1-2, with 7 bases that match TRBD1. Losses at the gene ends were 6 bases for V and 2 bases for J; bases not matched to a gene: 0. CDR3 length: 12 amino acids. Germline values: CDR1 MNHEY, CDR2 SMNVEV (reference sequence). CDR3 bases: TGTGCCAGCAGGGACAGGAACTATGGCTACACCTTC. Its translation: CASRDRNYGYTF.

V gene TRBV19 combines with J gene TRBJ2-5; 7 bases agree with TRBD1. This CDR3 contains 14 residues. Trimming took 3 bases from V and 2 from J; bases not matched to a gene: 3. Germline values: CDR1 LNHDA, CDR2 SQIVND (reference sequence). This chain's CDR3 is CASSIGTEQETQYF. DNA of the CDR3: TGTGCCAGTAGTATTGGGACAGAACAAGAGACCCAGTACTTC.

This clone turned up a few times. The chain uses TRBV28 and TRBJ1-2; 7 bases fit TRBD1. The CDR3 runs to 12 residues. From germline, CDR1 is MDHEN and CDR2 SYDVKM. V shed 3 bases and J 8 bases; nucleotides not matched to a gene: 3. The CDR3 region has the DNA TGTGCCAGCAGTTTCAGGGGGAACGGCTACACCTTC. Translation gives CASSFRGNGYTF.

The CDR3 DNA reads as TGTGCCAGCAGCTTTTATTCCCAGGAAAACACTGAAGCTTTCTTT. This codes for CASSFYSQENTEAFF. The V call is TRBV5-6, the J call TRBJ1-1; no definite D call. Germline CDR1 and CDR2: SGHDT and YYEEEE. The CDR3 runs 15 residues. V was trimmed by 2 bases and J by 2 bases, leaving 13 bases between them.

The DNA for the CDR3 is TGTGCCAGTAATCGCAGGGGTGCGCCCCAGCATTTT. It translates to CASNRRGAPQHF. The chain uses TRBV19 and TRBJ1-5; D may be TRBD1 (6 bases). CDR3 size: 12 residues. Germline V CDR1 and CDR2: LNHDA, SQIVND (reference sequence). Trimming stripped 7 bases from V and 9 bases from J, with 13 bases between.

This clone was seen only a few times. The sample contains more than one DNA sequence encoding this CDR3. The chain joins TRBV30 to TRBJ1-3; D gene uncertain. The CDR3 has 12 residues. The V gene lost 0 bases and the J gene lost 4 bases, with 4 bases spanning the gap. Germline CDR1 and CDR2: GTSNPN and SVGIG (reference sequence). CDR3 region: CAWSVPGNTIYF. Here the CDR3 DNA reads TGTGCCTGGAGTGTACCCGGAAACACCATATATTTT.

The chain employs TRBV6-1 and TRBJ2-3; the match to TRBD1 covers 9 bases. With 0 bases clipped from V and 5 bases from J, the junction kept 3 bases outside the gene matches. From germline, CDR1 is MNHNS and CDR2 SASEGT. This CDR3 has 15 amino acids. The CDR3 DNA sequence: TGTGCCAGCAGTGAAGCGGGACAGGGTTTAGATACGCAGTATTTT. Protein: CASSEAGQGLDTQYF.

The chain recombines TRBV7-2 with TRBJ1-3, with D unclear. CDR1 SGHTA and CDR2 FQGNSA come from the germline V gene. The CDR3 runs to 16 residues. V lost 2 bases to trimming and J lost 4 bases, with 15 bases between them. The CDR3: CASSLSGKSMGNTIYF. CDR3 DNA: TGTGCCAGCAGCTTAAGTGGGAAGTCGATGGGAAACACCATATATTTT.

The CDR3 loop is CASSIGGNKYF. The CDR3 DNA is TGTGCCAGTAGTATAGGAGGGAATAAGTACTTC. This chain connects TRBV19 to TRBJ2-7, with a tentative D call TRBD2 (5 bases). Trimming shortened V by 1 base and J by 11 bases, and 9 bases separated the two germline ends. The CDR3 covers 11 residues. The germline V gene encodes CDR1 LNHDA and CDR2 SQIVND (reference sequence).